The clone carrying this TCR beta chain was recorded at least ten times. HTBI primers from iRepertoire and Arm-PCR of CDR3 regions yielded the TCR beta libraries. TCRdb analysed the multiplex PCR reads with MiXCR anew, one entry per CDR3 protein. The table records some 330,000 distinct CDR3 sequences, 12% of them present only once. Time point defined: newly diagnosed GD, antithyroid drugs for less than 3 months. Extracted RNA from PBMCs served as the source of the TCR library. The data originate from a study of regulatory T cells in long-lasting Graves disease. Trimming took off 6 bases at V and 4 bases at J, with 15 bases between the two ends. The CDR3 is 14 residues long. Germline V CDR1 and CDR2: MNHEY, SMNVEV (reference sequence). These same records also appear under a second study, on T cells in Graves' hyperthyroidism and ophthalmopathy.

The rearrangement uses TRBV27 and TRBJ1-1; D may be TRBD1 (5 bases). Sequenced here: peripheral blood mononuclear cells (PBMCs), sampled at new diagnosis, from a patient treated with antithyroid drugs. This sequence was found in a woman aged 18-29 years with Graves disease. The CDR3: CASRPRVGGTEAFF. CDR3 nucleotide sequence: TGTGCCAGCAGACCCAGGGTGGGGGGCACTGAAGCTTTCTTT.